The 20 T cell receptor beta chains below come from one sample, sequenced in a study of T-cell memory formation after mild COVID-19. A single record per CDR3 protein comes from TCRdb applying MiXCR to the 5' RACE reads. This sample has 400,000 to 500,000 distinct CDR3 sequences, with roughly 18% found just once. Material for sequencing was PBMCs or a T cell subset sorted from them (not recorded which). Receptors were obtained from a man younger than 30 who had mild COVID-19 (a few samples of this study predate the infection). Cell type and time point are not known.

The chain recombines TRBV4-3 with TRBJ2-2; D gene ambiguous. This CDR3 has 14 residues. V lost 1 base and J 4 bases, leaving 7 bases between the germline ends. Germline V lookup: CDR1 LGHNA, CDR2 YSLEER. The CDR3 here is CASSQVGVTGELFF. Written as DNA, the CDR3 is TGCGCCAGCAGCCAAGTGGGTGTCACCGGGGAGCTGTTTTTT.

This chain connects TRBV7-6 to TRBJ2-1, with 13 bases matching TRBD2. The germline V gene encodes CDR1 SGHVS and CDR2 FNYEAQ. The CDR3 is 14 residues long. V lost 5 bases, J lost 8 bases, and 3 bases stayed unmatched. The CDR3 reads CASSQGTSGDEQFF. CDR3 bases: TGTGCCAGCAGCCAAGGGACTAGCGGGGATGAGCAGTTCTTC.

A few counts support this clonotype. This sequence joins TRBV4-1 and TRBJ2-3, with D unclear. There are 16 residues in the CDR3. V was shortened by 0 bases and J by 2 bases, with 12 bases between the two germline ends. Per the germline V gene, CDR1 is MGHRA and CDR2 is YSYEKL. The CDR3 sequence is CASSQDVVTFTDTQYF. In nucleotides, the CDR3 is TGCGCCAGCAGCCAAGATGTAGTGACATTCACAGATACGCAGTATTTT.

This clonotype showed up just a few times. This sequence joins TRBV24-1 and TRBJ1-1; TRBD1 might be the D (5 bases). Trimming shortened V by 9 bases and J by 0 bases, and 10 bases separated the two germline ends. The CDR3 contains 13 residues. Per germline, CDR1 KGHDR and CDR2 SFDVKD. CDR3 sequence: CATRGGVNTEAFF. CDR3 sequence (DNA): TGTGCCACCCGGGGGGGTGTGAACACTGAAGCTTTCTTT.

The J gene is TRBJ2-7, the V gene TRBV18; 8 bases align to TRBD1. The CDR3 runs 14 residues. After removal of 5 bases from V and 9 bases from J, the junction contained 12 bases not matched to a gene. Germline loops: CDR1 KGHSH, CDR2 LQKENI. The DNA of the CDR3 is TGTGCCAGCTCATCGGGACAGGAACCACAGGGGCAGTACGTC. It is translated as CASSSGQEPQGQYV.

This clonotype has only a few counts. The V and J genes are TRBV27 and TRBJ2-7, with 12 bases fitting TRBD1. Germline lookup yields CDR1 MNHEY and CDR2 SMNVEV (reference sequence). The CDR3 loop spans 14 amino acids. V lost 3 bases, J lost 7 bases, and 4 bases stayed unmatched. CDR3: CASSLGQGAVEQYF. CDR3 nucleotides: TGTGCCAGCAGTTTGGGACAGGGGGCGGTAGAGCAGTACTTC.

This clonotype has a single count. The chain has TRBV20-1 and TRBJ2-3, with 7 bases lining up with TRBD2. The CDR3 sequence is 15 residues long. CDR1 DFQATT and CDR2 SNEGSKA come from the germline V gene (reference sequence). V lost 1 base to trimming and J lost 2 bases; unmatched junction nucleotides: 6. The CDR3 here is CSARVRGDLTDTQYF. CDR3 bases: TGCAGTGCTAGAGTACGGGGGGACCTCACAGATACGCAGTATTTT.

This clonotype has a count of ten or more. The chain has TRBV14 and TRBJ2-1; D possibly corresponds to TRBD1 (6 bases). The V gene's germline CDR1 is SGHDN and CDR2 FVKESK. The CDR3 contains 15 residues. V was cut by 4 bases and J by 8 bases, with 18 bases left in between. The CDR3 DNA sequence: TGTGCCAGCAGCCCCCTTGGGTGGGGGCTGGATGAGCAGTTCTTC. It translates to CASSPLGWGLDEQFF.

This clonotype has only a few counts. The DNA of the CDR3 is TGTGCCAGCAGCCACGGGGGAGCTGAAGCTTTCTTT. As protein: CASSHGGAEAFF. The V gene is TRBV5-5, the J gene TRBJ1-1; D might be TRBD1 (5 bases). Trimming took off 4 bases at V and 6 bases at J, with 10 bases between the two ends. This CDR3 has 12 amino acids. Germline CDR1 reads SGHKS; CDR2 reads YYEKEE (reference sequence).

This chain links TRBV6-5 with TRBJ1-1; maybe TRBD1 (5 bases). Trimming stripped 2 bases from V and 0 bases from J, with 13 bases between. The CDR3 consists of 16 residues. Germline assignment: CDR1 MNHEY and CDR2 SVGAGI. In DNA form, the CDR3 reads TGTGCCAGCAGTTACGGGACGTCAACCATGAACACTGAAGCTTTCTTT. Encoded protein: CASSYGTSTMNTEAFF.

The V gene is TRBV5-1, the J gene TRBJ1-6; D perhaps matches TRBD1 (6 bases). The V and J ends lost 4 bases and 7 bases respectively, with 12 bases between them. Per the germline V gene, CDR1 is SGHRS and CDR2 is YFSETQ. This CDR3 spans 14 amino acids. The CDR3 DNA is TGCGCCAGCAGCCACAGGGAAAGGAATTCACCCCTCCACTTT. Encoded protein: CASSHRERNSPLHF. Full variable domain (rest looked up from reference TRBV5-1 and TRBJ1-6): KAGVTQTPRYLIKTRGQQVTLSCSPISGHRSVSWYQQTPGQGLQFLFEYFSETQRNKGNFPGRFSGRQFSNSRSEMNVSTLELGDSALYLCASSHRERNSPLHFGNGTRLTVT.

This clonotype was seen more than once but under ten times. The chain carries TRBV7-3 and TRBJ1-6; D is uncertain. Germline CDR1 and CDR2: SGHTA and FQGTGA. Trimming stripped 5 bases from V and 6 bases from J, with 8 bases between. This CDR3 is built from 13 residues. The CDR3 nucleotides read TGTGCCAGCAGCCCCCTGGCTAATTCACCCCTCCACTTT. It translates to CASSPLANSPLHF. The entire variable domain, with the rest obtained from reference TRBV7-3 and TRBJ1-6, is as follows: GAGVSQTPSNKVTEKGKYVELRCDPISGHTALYWYRQSLGQGPEFLIYFQGTGAADDSGLPNDRFFAVRPEGSVSTLKIQRTERGDSAVYLCASSPLANSPLHFGNGTRLTVT.

The V call is TRBV29-1, the J call TRBJ1-2; no clear D. CDR1 and CDR2 (germline): SQVTM, ANQGSEA. V was trimmed by 8 bases and J by 8 bases, leaving 15 bases between them. This CDR3 region has 11 residues. In DNA form, the CDR3 reads TGCAGCTCTGACTCGGGATCGGGCTACACCTTC. Amino acids: CSSDSGSGYTF.

The rearrangement uses TRBV7-9 and TRBJ2-5; D gene unclear. Germline CDR1 SEHNR, CDR2 FQNEAQ (reference sequence). The ends were cut back, 1 base at V and 2 bases at J, with 8 bases in the middle. The CDR3 contains 14 residues. CDR3 sequence reads: CASSLEQYQETQYF. The CDR3 nucleotides are TGTGCCAGCAGCTTAGAACAGTATCAAGAGACCCAGTACTTC.

This clonotype was detected many times. V usage is TRBV7-4 and J usage is TRBJ2-7; 7 nucleotides align to TRBD2. V was pared by 1 base and J by 0 bases, with 15 bases of the junction left unmatched. Germline V gene data show CDR1 as SGHVT and CDR2 as SQSDAQ. This CDR3 has 19 residues. CDR3 bases: TGTGCCAGCAGCTTAGAAGGAGTGACTAGCCAGTCCCGCTCCTACGAGCAGTACTTC. The encoded protein is CASSLEGVTSQSRSYEQYF.

In this sample, this clonotype turned up many times. This chain joins TRBV25-1 and TRBJ2-5; 8 positions match TRBD1. V gave up 5 bases and J gave up 4 bases; unmatched junction bases: 9. CDR3 size: 15 residues. Germline V lookup: CDR1 MGHDK, CDR2 SYGVNS. Written as DNA, the CDR3 is TGTGCCAGCAGTCCAGGGGGCGAAGTGTTAGAGACCCAGTACTTC. The encoded protein is CASSPGGEVLETQYF.

The genes are TRBV12-3 or TRBV12-4 and TRBJ1-1; D unresolved. Trimming took 7 bases from V and 0 from J, leaving 18 bases between them. The CDR3 length is 16 residues. The CDR3 region is CASTLGRRTVNTEAFF. For the CDR3, the DNA is TGTGCCAGCACCCTCGGTCGGCGGACGGTGAACACTGAAGCTTTCTTT.

The sample holds a few counts of this clonotype. V is TRBV4-3 and J is TRBJ1-2; D not resolved. Trimming pared 4 bases from V and 5 bases from J, leaving 20 bases between. Germline-derived CDR1 and CDR2 are LGHNA and YSLEER. The CDR3 is 16 residues long. CDR3 bases: TGCGCCAGCAGCCGAACTCCCGGGGAAGGGAAATATGGCTACACCTTC. Translated: CASSRTPGEGKYGYTF.

This chain links TRBV7-2 with TRBJ2-5; possible D gene TRBD1, 5 bases. The CDR3 has 13 amino acids. Per germline, CDR1 SGHTA and CDR2 FQGNSA. Trimming removed 5 bases at V and 5 bases at J, with 12 bases between. CDR3 region: CASSPIQGETQYF. The CDR3 nucleotides are TGTGCCAGCAGCCCCATTCAGGGCGAGACCCAGTACTTC.

The chain carries TRBV9 and TRBJ1-1, with 7 bases that match TRBD1. This CDR3 is 15 amino acids long. J gave up 0 bases and V 4 bases, and 6 bases lay outside the gene matches. Germline V gene data show CDR1 as SGDLS and CDR2 as YYNGEE. The CDR3 spells CASSPRTGVNTEAFF. In nucleotides, the CDR3 is TGTGCCAGCAGCCCCCGGACAGGAGTGAACACTGAAGCTTTCTTT.